This T cell receptor beta chain was identified during a study of blood T cell repertoires in COVID-19 (TCRdb year 2020). With regard to the full study: Samples covering the acute and convalescent phases of COVID-19 were provided by collaborators in the United States, Italy and Spain. The prospective study material was composed of cDNA or gDNA derived from T cells, B-cell-depleted T cells, or PBMCs. Subjects who had been exposed to COVID-19, were actively infected with it, or had recovered from it provided the deeply sampled blood TCRbeta repertoires that made up the dataset. The repertoires were released in a freely available public database intended as a resource for research on the immune response to SARS-CoV-2. Samples came from the ongoing ImmuneRACE study (first 160 participants) plus 1,254 subjects from 6 global collaborators. Nearly every sample came with metadata listing a de-identified subject ID, COVID-19 status, age in years and sex. Where available, HLA class I and class II types were taken from metadata supplied by the sample provider and were not determined by assay-based typing.

Concerning this clone itself: What this receptor recognizes is not known. No base-level quality is on record; no much larger clone is a single base apart.

Including the terminal cysteine and phenylalanine, the CDR3 comprises 17 residues. Only the CDR3 DNA stays, 51 bases, in frame from base 1. Germline trimming: 5 bases from V, 0 bases from J; junction bases outside gene matches: 8. CDR1 SGHAT and CDR2 FQNNGV are derived from the germline V gene. The collaborating institutions used their own protocols to collect whole blood in K2EDTA tubes. For TCRbeta analysis, collaborator samples were shipped as frozen whole blood, as isolated PBMCs, or as DNA extracted from either sample type. TCRbeta CDR3 regions were amplified from genomic DNA using the immunoSEQ Assay, a bias-controlled multiplex PCR. The source study handled its data this way. Within the assay, amplification of reference gene primers was used to estimate how many nucleated cells each sample contained. Sequence reads were collapsed and filtered to measure the absolute abundance of every unique TCRbeta CDR3 rearrangement. For each sample, productive Simpson clonality was calculated as the square root of Simpson's diversity index over productive rearrangements. The source is immuneACCESS, and TCRdb retained only in-frame sequences with V and J called. Part of the clones is not carried over; for the studies checked, unresolved V genes explain less than half of this, and the remainder is unexplained. Clonal size and the V and J genes are those of that table, whereas D and trimming came from the DNA. This sample lists some 200,000 clones; about 85% were detected once. The top ten hold roughly 7% of the sample.

The full study reports these points: Clinical and demographic metadata were provided uncurated, with the amount varying by source and participant.

The V gene is TRBV11-2 and the J gene is TRBJ2-2; 8 central bases correspond to TRBD1. Sequenced sample: peripheral blood. This clonotype was sampled from a woman of 80 years or more in a cohort sampled during active or convalescent COVID-19. The CDR3 region has the sequence CASSRDRPQPNTGELFF. The bases are TGTGCCAGCAGCCGGGACAGGCCACAACCGAACACCGGGGAGCTGTTTTTT.